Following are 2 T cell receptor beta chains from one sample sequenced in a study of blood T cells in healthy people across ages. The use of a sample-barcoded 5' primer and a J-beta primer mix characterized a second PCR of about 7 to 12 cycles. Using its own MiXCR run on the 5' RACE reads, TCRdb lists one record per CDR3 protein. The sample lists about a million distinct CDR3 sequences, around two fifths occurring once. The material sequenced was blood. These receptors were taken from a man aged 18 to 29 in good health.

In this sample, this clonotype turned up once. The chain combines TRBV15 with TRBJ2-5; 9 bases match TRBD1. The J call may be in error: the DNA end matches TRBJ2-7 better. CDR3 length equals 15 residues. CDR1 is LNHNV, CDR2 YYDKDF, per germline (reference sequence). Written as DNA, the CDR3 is TGTGCCACCAGCAGAGGGGACAGGGAATTAGACGAGCAGTACTTC. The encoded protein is CATSRGDRELDEQYF.

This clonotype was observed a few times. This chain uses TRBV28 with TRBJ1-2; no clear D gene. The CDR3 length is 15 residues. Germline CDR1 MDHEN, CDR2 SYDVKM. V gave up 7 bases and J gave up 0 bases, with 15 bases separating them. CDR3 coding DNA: TGTGCCAGCACTGGCCAGAGCATAACTAACTATGGCTACACCTTC. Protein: CASTGQSITNYGYTF.